These T cell receptor beta chains were read from a single sample in a study of shared clonotypes between healthy human individuals. Clones were sequenced by immunoSEQ multiplex PCR, and TCRdb holds only the in-frame ones, with some missing. The sample holds some 2,500,000 clones; approximately 93% are singletons and the top ten take about 0.39%. Source material: naive CD4+ T cells from PBMCs. All receptors come from a man aged 18 to 30 in good health. Some clones in this sample may be carry-over from other donors' samples. The CDR3 runs from the conserved cysteine through the conserved F or W. D genes are given only for firm matches. Clone sizes are given selectively: once, few, many, or a class where the clone is expanded.

clone size | D gene | J gene | V gene | CDR3 DNA | CDR3 protein
NA | TRBD1 | TRBJ1-4 | TRBV28 | TGTGCCAGCAGTGGATTTTGGGGACAGATTAATGAAAAACTGTTTTTT | CASSGFWGQINEKLFF
few | NA | TRBJ1-4 | TRBV18 | TGTGCCAGCTCACCCCGATCGGGTGAAAAACTGTTTTTT | CASSPRSGEKLFF
NA | NA | TRBJ1-1 | TRBV7-3 | TGTGCCAGCAGCTTAAAACGGGACACTGAAGCTTTCTTT | CASSLKRDTEAFF
NA | TRBD1 | TRBJ2-7 | TRBV29-1 | TGCAGCGCCGACAGGGGAGGCGGCGAGCAGTACTTC | CSADRGGGEQYF
NA | NA | TRBJ2-7 | TRBV7-9 | TGTGCCAGCAGCCAACTCCCCCCCAAGGATATCTCCTACGAGCAGTACTTC | CASSQLPPKDISYEQYF
NA | NA | TRBJ2-1 | TRBV28 | TGTGCCAGCAGCAGCACCGGGCCCTCAATGTTCTTC | CASSSTGPSMFF
few | TRBD2 | TRBJ2-1 | TRBV7-9 | TGTGCCAGCAGGACTAGCGGGACAGGCAATGAGCAGTTCTTC | CASRTSGTGNEQFF
NA | NA | TRBJ1-2 | TRBV15 | TGTGCCACTCAGCAGAGTACCAACTATGGCTACACCTTC | CATQQSTNYGYTF
NA | NA | TRBJ1-4 | TRBV28 | TGTGCCAGCAGTCCGTTACAGTTACTGGGGGGTTTTGCAACTAATGAAAAACTGTTTTTT | CASSPLQLLGGFATNEKLFF
once | NA | TRBJ2-7 | TRBV5-5 | TGTGCCAGCAACCTAGGTGGGACCTACGAGCAGTACTTC | CASNLGGTYEQYF
NA | NA | TRBJ2-1 | TRBV19 | TGTGCCAGTAGCCTCACGGGAGTCCCTGGTGAGCAGTTCTTC | CASSLTGVPGEQFF
NA | NA | TRBJ1-1 | TRBV11-3 | TGTGCCAGCAGCTTAGGGCCAGGGGACACTGAAGCTTTCTTT | CASSLGPGDTEAFF
NA | NA | TRBJ1-5 | TRBV28 | TGTGCCAGCTCGCCTTTTGCTGGTCAGCCCCAGCATTTT | CASSPFAGQPQHF
NA | TRBD2 | TRBJ2-7 | TRBV19 | TGTGCCAGTAGTAGGGAGGGCCCCTACGAGCAGTACTTC | CASSREGPYEQYF
NA | NA | TRBJ2-7 | TRBV28 | TGTGCCAGCAGTCCCGGGACAACCCTCTACGAGCAGTACTTC | CASSPGTTLYEQYF
NA | NA | TRBJ2-1 | TRBV5-1 | TGCGCCAGCAGCACCACCGGGGGCAATGAGCAGTTCTTC | CASSTTGGNEQFF
NA | TRBD1 | TRBJ1-2 | TRBV11-2 | TGTGCCAGCAGCCCCCCGGGACAGGGGGCGGGCTACACCTTC | CASSPPGQGAGYTF
NA | TRBD2 | TRBJ2-7 | TRBV7-8 | TGTGCCAGCAGCTTCCCGGTGGGGAGGGCCGTTGGGAACGAGCAGTACTTC | CASSFPVGRAVGNEQYF